The next 30 T cell receptor beta chains were all read from a single sample in a study of blood T cell repertoires in COVID-19. Sequencing was performed with immunoSEQ multiplex PCR; in TCRdb, only in-frame clones are kept and a portion is missing. The table records roughly 190,000 clones, 84% of them present only once. The source material was peripheral blood. These receptors came from a human donor with acute or convalescent COVID-19. The donor label of this sample is uncertain.

This rearrangement joins TRBV29-1 to TRBJ2-1; D perhaps matches TRBD1 (6 bases). Deletions cut 8 bases from V and 0 bases from J, with 14 bases between. Germline CDR1 is SQVTM and CDR2 is ANQGSEA. The CDR3 totals 14 residues. The CDR3 bases are TGCAGCTTCAGGGGCATCAGCTCCTACAATGAGCAGTTCTTC. Protein: CSFRGISSYNEQFF.

J is TRBJ2-2 and V is TRBV5-1; 10 bases map to TRBD2. In germline, CDR1 is SGHRS, CDR2 YFSETQ. After removal of 2 bases from V and 6 bases from J, the junction contained 4 bases not matched to a gene. The CDR3 consists of 15 residues. The CDR3: CASSFGTSESGELFF. Here the CDR3 DNA reads TGCGCCAGCAGCTTCGGGACTAGCGAGTCCGGGGAGCTGTTTTTT.

The chain recombines TRBV6-4 with TRBJ1-5, with no clear D. This CDR3 region has 14 residues. The germline gives CDR1 MRHNA, CDR2 SNTAGT. Trimming stripped 7 bases from V and 3 bases from J, with 13 bases between. The CDR3 protein is CASKRRSYNQPQHF. The DNA of the CDR3 is TGTGCCAGCAAAAGGAGGAGTTACAATCAGCCCCAGCATTTT.

The CDR3 spells CASSDLTSGGGRDTQYF. The CDR3 nucleotides read TGTGCCAGCAGTGACCTGACTAGCGGGGGTGGCAGGGATACGCAGTATTTT. The chain employs TRBV6-4 and TRBJ2-3; 12 nucleotides agree with TRBD2. Germline-derived CDR1 and CDR2 are MRHNA and SNTAGT. This CDR3 comprises 17 residues. V lost 2 bases, J lost 6 bases, and 9 bases stayed unmatched.

DNA for the CDR3: TGCGCCAGCAGCCTACAGGGCGAGCAAGAGACCCAGTACTTC. Protein sequence: CASSLQGEQETQYF. This sequence joins TRBV5-1 and TRBJ2-5, with D maybe TRBD1 (6 bases). Germline V gene lookup returns CDR1 SGHRS and CDR2 YFSETQ. V lost 4 bases, J lost 2 bases, and 12 bases lay in between. This CDR3 contains 14 residues.

The chain joins TRBV28 to TRBJ1-1, with TRBD1 as a possible D gene (6 bases). Trimming left V 8 bases short and J 11 bases short, with 21 bases between. CDR3 length: 13 residues. Germline CDR1 reads MDHEN; CDR2 reads SYDVKM. The DNA of the CDR3 is TGTGCCAGCCTACGGGGGGGCGCGTCTTGGGCTTTCTTT. Encoded protein: CASLRGGASWAFF.

This chain links TRBV28 with TRBJ2-3; TRBD1 aligns across 9 bases. Germline V gives CDR1 MDHEN, CDR2 SYDVKM. The CDR3 extends over 16 amino acids. V was clipped by 6 bases and J by 1 base; unmatched bases: 8. CDR3 region: CASSYRGRSGTDTQYF. In DNA form, the CDR3 reads TGTGCCAGCAGCTACAGGGGGCGGAGTGGCACAGATACGCAGTATTTT.

This clone was counted many times. The rearrangement links TRBV6-1 to TRBJ1-1; D gene ambiguous. Per the germline V gene, CDR1 is MNHNS and CDR2 is SASEGT. The CDR3 is 12 residues long. The V gene lost 0 bases and the J gene lost 10 bases, with 9 bases spanning the gap. The CDR3 loop reads CASSEAYAGAFF. CDR3 nucleotide sequence: TGTGCCAGCAGTGAAGCCTACGCTGGAGCTTTCTTT.

The rearrangement links TRBV3-1 (or the pseudogene TRBV3-2) to TRBJ2-3; D is uncertain. CDR1 LGHDT and CDR2 YNNKEL come from the germline V gene (reference sequence). V shed 0 bases and J shed 5 bases, with 12 bases lying between them. The CDR3 has 15 amino acids. The CDR3, as DNA: TGTGCCAGCAGCCAAGAGGTGGCAGGTCTAGATACGCAGTATTTT. The encoded protein is CASSQEVAGLDTQYF.

The chain has TRBV4-2 and TRBJ2-5; D possibly corresponds to TRBD2 (6 bases). Germline V CDR1 and CDR2: LGHNA, YNFKEQ. The CDR3 runs 15 residues. V was pared by 0 bases and J by 3 bases, with 11 bases between. The DNA for the CDR3 is TGTGCCAGCAGCCAAGAGAATATAGCGGAAGAGACCCAGTACTTC. Encoded protein: CASSQENIAEETQYF.

This chain uses TRBV2 with TRBJ1-2; TRBD1 matches 11 bases. This CDR3 has 15 residues. The junction had 9 bases not matched to a gene; V was cut back by 5 bases and J by 7 bases. Per the germline V gene, CDR1 is SNHLY and CDR2 is FYNNEI. Here the CDR3 DNA reads TGTGCCAGCAGTTCGGACAGGGGGCTGGGGTTTGGCTACACCTTC. Protein sequence: CASSSDRGLGFGYTF.

The chain employs TRBV5-1 and TRBJ2-5; the D gene is possibly TRBD1 (5 bases). V lost 0 bases and J 2 bases, leaving 8 bases between the germline ends. The germline V gene has CDR1 SGHRS and CDR2 YFSETQ. The CDR3 sequence is 14 residues long. Here the CDR3 DNA reads TGCGCCAGCAGCTTGGTCAGGGTTCAAGAGACCCAGTACTTC. It is translated as CASSLVRVQETQYF. The entire variable domain, with the rest obtained from reference TRBV5-1 and TRBJ2-5, is as follows: KAGVTQTPRYLIKTRGQQVTLSCSPISGHRSVSWYQQTPGQGLQFLFEYFSETQRNKGNFPGRFSGRQFSNSRSEMNVSTLELGDSALYLCASSLVRVQETQYFGPGTRLLVL.

This clone has more than one count but fewer than ten. The same CDR3 arises from other DNA sequences in this sample as well. V is TRBV30 and J is TRBJ2-7, with TRBD2 identical over 7 bases. The CDR3 is 11 amino acids. Germline loops: CDR1 GTSNPN, CDR2 SVGIG (reference sequence). V shed 0 bases and J 7 bases; nucleotides not matched to a gene: 0. DNA for the CDR3: TGTGCCTGGAGTGTGGGGGGGGAGCAGTACTTC. Amino acid sequence: CAWSVGGEQYF.

The rearrangement joins TRBV30 to TRBJ2-3, with 12 nucleotides matching TRBD2. The ends lost 0 bases at V and 3 bases at J; junction bases unmatched: 1. This CDR3 is 15 amino acids long. Germline CDR1 is GTSNPN and CDR2 is SVGIG (reference sequence). CDR3 bases: TGTGCCTGGAGTGTAACTAGCGGGGGGACAGATACGCAGTATTTT. Protein: CAWSVTSGGTDTQYF.

The chain couples TRBV30 to TRBJ1-1; D uncertain. In germline, CDR1 is GTSNPN, CDR2 SVGIG (reference sequence). Trimming removed 5 bases from V and 6 bases from J, with 16 bases in between. CDR3 length: 13 residues. CDR3 loop: CAWRGGGRAEAFF. In DNA, the CDR3 is TGTGCCTGGCGCGGAGGTGGGCGAGCTGAAGCTTTCTTT.

The chain joins TRBV19 to TRBJ1-1; 7 bases are shared with TRBD1. Looked up from germline, CDR1 is LNHDA and CDR2 is SQIVND (reference sequence). The CDR3 loop spans 14 amino acids. V shed 5 bases and J 1 base; nucleotides not matched to a gene: 4. The CDR3 bases are TGTGCCAGTAGTGCGGGACAGTCGAACACTGAAGCTTTCTTT. Translated, it gives CASSAGQSNTEAFF.

The rearrangement joins TRBV2 to TRBJ2-2; D unresolved. Trimming took 5 bases from V and 8 from J, leaving 6 bases between them. The CDR3 is made up of 11 amino acids. The V gene's germline CDR1 is SNHLY and CDR2 FYNNEI. The CDR3, as DNA: TGTGCCAGCAGTTACTCTGGGGAGCTGTTTTTT. It is translated as CASSYSGELFF.

V gene TRBV14 combines with J gene TRBJ1-1, with D possibly being TRBD1 (5 bases). Per germline, CDR1 SGHDN and CDR2 FVKESK. With 0 bases removed from V and 5 bases from J, the gap between germline ends came to 10 bases. The CDR3 extends over 14 amino acids. The CDR3 DNA reads as TGTGCCAGCAGCCAAGAGTGGGGGGGGACTGAAGCTTTCTTT. This sequence encodes CASSQEWGGTEAFF.

J is TRBJ2-3 and V is TRBV18; D unclear. There are 13 residues in the CDR3. Per the germline V gene, CDR1 is KGHSH and CDR2 is LQKENI. V was trimmed by 3 bases and J by 3 bases, leaving 7 bases between them. The CDR3 region has the DNA TGTGCCAGCTCACCCCCCCTTACAGATACGCAGTATTTT. The encoded protein is CASSPPLTDTQYF. The full variable domain, in which reference TRBV18 and TRBJ2-3 provide the parts outside the CDR3, is NAGVMQNPRHLVRRRGQEARLRCSPMKGHSHVYWYRQLPEEGLKFMVYLQKENIIDESGMPKERFSAEFPKEGPSILRIQQVVRGDSAAYFCASSPPLTDTQYFGPGTRLTVL.

This sequence joins TRBV5-1 and TRBJ2-2; a possible D gene is TRBD2 (5 bases). Germline V gives CDR1 SGHRS, CDR2 YFSETQ. The ends were cut back, 2 bases at V and 7 bases at J, with 9 bases in the middle. The CDR3 length is 13 residues. CDR3 in DNA: TGCGCCAGCAGCTTCGAGGGAATCGGGGAGCTGTTTTTT. This encodes CASSFEGIGELFF. Filled out from reference TRBV5-1 and TRBJ2-2, the complete variable domain reads KAGVTQTPRYLIKTRGQQVTLSCSPISGHRSVSWYQQTPGQGLQFLFEYFSETQRNKGNFPGRFSGRQFSNSRSEMNVSTLELGDSALYLCASSFEGIGELFFGEGSRLTVL.

J is TRBJ1-6 and V is TRBV25-1; 12 positions match TRBD1. The CDR3 has 13 amino acids. Trimming at V came to 7 bases and at J to 13 bases, leaving 5 bases not matched to a gene. The V gene's germline CDR1 is MGHDK and CDR2 SYGVNS. CDR3: CASKGQGAVPLHF. CDR3 in DNA: TGTGCCAGCAAGGGACAGGGGGCGGTCCCCCTCCACTTT.

The chain is built from TRBV25-1 and TRBJ2-5, with 8 bases that match TRBD1. The CDR3 loop spans 13 amino acids. With V trimmed by 5 bases and J by 5 bases, 4 bases remained unmatched. Germline CDR1 reads MGHDK; CDR2 reads SYGVNS. CDR3 sequence: CASSHDRGETQYF. CDR3 nucleotide sequence: TGTGCCAGCAGTCACGACAGGGGCGAGACCCAGTACTTC.

In its sample, this clone was seen a few times. This sequence joins TRBV5-1 and TRBJ1-1; TRBD1 might be the D (6 bases). The germline V and J ends were trimmed by 4 bases and 6 bases, with 22 bases remaining between them. CDR3 length: 16 amino acids. The germline V gene has CDR1 SGHRS and CDR2 YFSETQ. The CDR3, as DNA: TGCGCCAGCAGCACAGGGTTCGGGACGTCGGTCCCTGAAGCTTTCTTT. Translated, it gives CASSTGFGTSVPEAFF.

The CDR3 loop is CASSIGPSGGAQHF. CDR3 bases: TGTGCCAGTAGTATTGGCCCTTCAGGGGGCGCCCAGCATTTT. The rearrangement uses TRBV19 and TRBJ1-5; 8 bases agree with TRBD1. J gave up 11 bases and V 3 bases, and 9 bases lay outside the gene matches. This CDR3 is built from 14 residues. Germline CDR1 is LNHDA and CDR2 is SQIVND (reference sequence).

This chain joins TRBV12-1 and TRBJ1-1; TRBD1, the D gene given by the table, was not confirmed from the DNA. TRBV12-1 is noted as a pseudogene. The CDR3 contains 14 residues. This chain's CDR3 is CASSPRGGTGVGFF. The CDR3 coding sequence is TGTGCCAGCAGCCCTAGGGGGGGGACAGGGGTTGGTTTCTTT.

This chain joins TRBV6-5 and TRBJ1-4; 8 bases agree with TRBD1. Trimming removed 6 bases from V and 4 bases from J; junction bases left unmatched: 4. From germline, CDR1 is MNHEY and CDR2 SVGAGI. This CDR3 is 14 amino acids long. CDR3 nucleotide sequence: TGTGCCAGCAGCCGTGACAGGGGTAATGAAAAACTGTTTTTT. Protein product: CASSRDRGNEKLFF.

The rearrangement joins TRBV6-5 to TRBJ1-2; possible D gene TRBD1, 6 bases. This CDR3 has 16 residues. Trimming removed 0 bases at V and 4 bases at J, with 15 bases between. CDR1 is MNHEY, CDR2 SVGAGI, per germline. The CDR3 nucleotides read TGTGCCAGCAGTTACTCAAGGTTACAGGGTTCCTATGGCTACACCTTC. It encodes CASSYSRLQGSYGYTF.

The chain couples TRBV5-1 to TRBJ2-7, with no clear D. The V and J ends lost 4 bases and 0 bases respectively, with 14 bases between them. The CDR3 spans 15 residues. Germline CDR1 and CDR2: SGHRS and YFSETQ. The chain's CDR3 is CASSPVVEASYEQYF. In nucleotides, the CDR3 is TGCGCCAGCAGCCCGGTTGTAGAGGCCTCCTACGAGCAGTACTTC.

This clone appeared a single time. The rearrangement uses TRBV6-1 and TRBJ1-5, with 9 bases aligning to TRBD1. Per the germline V gene, CDR1 is MNHNS and CDR2 is SASEGT. Trimming removed 2 bases from V and 2 bases from J; junction bases left unmatched: 13. This CDR3 spans 19 amino acids. Here the CDR3 DNA reads TGTGCCAGCAGTGAACTCAGGACAGGGGACGTCCGGGGCAATCAGCCCCAGCATTTT. This encodes CASSELRTGDVRGNQPQHF.

This CDR3 is CASSQDVTAGSQPQHF. The CDR3 bases are TGCGCCAGCAGCCAAGATGTAACAGCCGGCAGTCAGCCCCAGCATTTT. This chain links TRBV4-1 with TRBJ1-5, with D hard to call. The CDR3 is 16 amino acids. Trimming cost V 0 bases and J 6 bases, with 15 bases left between them. Germline-derived CDR1 and CDR2 are MGHRA and YSYEKL.